The 12 T cell receptor beta chains below all came from one sample that was sequenced in a study of tumor and adjacent non-tumor tissue in lung cancer. TCRbeta libraries were built with three rounds of nested PCR, modified from ARM-PCR. TCRdb ran MiXCR on the multiplex PCR reads and lists one entry per CDR3 protein. The sample records over 110,000 distinct CDR3 sequences, approximately 66% being singletons. This sample's RNA came from whole unsorted tissue. The sample taken for sequencing was lung tumor tissue. These receptors originate from a man aged 55 to 70 with small cell lung cancer.

The chain carries TRBV11-3 and TRBJ2-1; no clear D. This CDR3 spans 14 amino acids. Trimming took 0 bases from V and 11 from J, leaving 14 bases between them. Germline V gene data show CDR1 as SGHNT and CDR2 as YENEEA. In DNA form, the CDR3 reads TGTGCCAGCAGCTTAGATCTTTTGGGATTTAAGCAGTTCTTC. It encodes CASSLDLLGFKQFF. Together with reference TRBV11-3 and TRBJ2-1, the CDR3 gives the full variable domain: EAGVVQSPRYKIIEKKQPVAFWCNPISGHNTLYWYLQNLGQGPELLIRYENEEAVDDSQLPKDRFSAERLKGVDSTLKIQPAELGDSAVYLCASSLDLLGFKQFFGPGTRLTVL.

The chain carries TRBV11-2 and TRBJ1-6; possible D gene TRBD1, 5 bases. This CDR3 spans 14 amino acids. Germline-derived CDR1 and CDR2 are SGHAT and FQNNGV. CDR3 bases: TGTGTAAGCAGCTTCCTCAAGGGGTGGTCACCCCTCCACTTT. Translation gives CVSSFLKGWSPLHF.

The sample holds one count of this clonotype. A much larger clone lies one base from this, so it may be a read error. This sequence joins TRBV7-9 and TRBJ2-3; no clear D gene. CDR3 length: 12 amino acids. Germline V lookup: CDR1 SEHNR, CDR2 FQNEAQ (reference sequence). Trimming cost V 11 bases and J 7 bases, with 16 bases left between them. The CDR3 DNA follows: TGTGCCGTCCCGAAGACACCCAATACGCAGTATTTT. Translated: CAVPKTPNTQYF. Drawing the rest from reference TRBV7-9 and TRBJ2-3, the complete variable domain is DTGVSQNPRHKITKRGQNVTFRCDPISEHNRLYWYRQTLGQGPEFLTYFQNEAQLEKSRLLSDRFSAERPKGSFSTLEIQRTEQGDSAMYLCAVPKTPNTQYFGPGTRLTVL.

The rearrangement links TRBV7-8 to TRBJ2-1; 11 positions agree with TRBD2. The CDR3 is made up of 16 amino acids. Germline-derived CDR1 and CDR2 are SGHVS and FQNEAQ. V dropped 3 bases and J dropped 10; count of bases not matched to a gene: 11. The CDR3 sequence is CASSFSSGRIRGEQFF. The CDR3 nucleotides are TGTGCCAGCAGCTTTTCTAGCGGGAGGATACGCGGGGAGCAGTTCTTC.

This clonotype was seen at least ten times. The rearrangement joins TRBV4-2 to TRBJ1-4; possible D gene TRBD1, 6 bases. CDR1 and CDR2 (germline): LGHNA, YNFKEQ. This CDR3 region has 14 residues. Trimming removed 0 bases from V and 14 bases from J, with 16 bases in between. CDR3 nucleotides: TGTGCCAGCAGCCAAGATCTAACGGTGGGGGGCCTGTTTTTT. This codes for CASSQDLTVGGLFF.

This clonotype was recorded many times. The chain uses TRBV5-4 and TRBJ1-1; a weak D match, TRBD1 (6 bases). Germline V gene lookup returns CDR1 SGHNT and CDR2 YYREEE (reference sequence). Trimming stripped 5 bases from V and 4 bases from J, with 15 bases between. The CDR3 loop spans 14 amino acids. The CDR3 here is CASRTGIAATEAFF. As DNA, the CDR3 is TGTGCCAGCAGGACAGGAATCGCGGCCACTGAAGCTTTCTTT.

The chain has TRBV20-1 and TRBJ2-3; D is unresolved. With 2 bases removed from V and 5 bases from J, the gap between germline ends came to 14 bases. This CDR3 region has 14 residues. Germline CDR1 and CDR2: DFQATT and SNEGSKA (reference sequence). This chain's CDR3 is CSARLGLRIDTQYF. DNA for the CDR3: TGCAGTGCTAGACTTGGGTTACGTATAGATACGCAGTATTTT.

Turning to this clonotype: The junction departs from germline at one end; a sequencing error may be responsible. The genes are TRBV6-2 or TRBV6-3 and TRBJ2-7; 12 bases fit TRBD1. CDR1 and CDR2 (germline): MNHEY, SVGEGT. The CDR3 extends over 15 amino acids. The CDR3 reads CVSSYEGQGAVKQYF. CDR3 DNA: TGTGTCAGCAGTTACGAGGGACAGGGGGCAGTGAAGCAATACTTC.

The table lists this clonotype with a few counts. With a much larger clone just one base away, this may be a read error. The V call is TRBV11-2, the J call TRBJ2-3, with D perhaps being TRBD1 or TRBD2 (5 bases each). The germline gives CDR1 SGHAT, CDR2 FQNNGV. This CDR3 contains 14 residues. In DNA, the CDR3 is TGTGCCAGCAGCCGGGACCCATACACAGATATGCAGTATTTT. Translating it yields CASSRDPYTDMQYF.

Regarding this clonotype: At one of its ends the junction is not consistent with the germline gene, which may arise from a read error. The genes are TRBV11-3 and TRBJ1-6; D is possibly TRBD1 (6 bases). CDR3 size: 14 residues. Germline V lookup: CDR1 SGHNT, CDR2 YENEEA. CDR3 in DNA: TGTTCCAGCAGCTTAACCAGGGGCGGTTCACCCCTCCACTTT. Translation: CSSSLTRGGSPLHF. Full variable domain (remainder filled in from reference TRBV11-3 and TRBJ1-6): EAGVVQSPRYKIIEKKQPVAFWCNPISGHNTLYWYLQNLGQGPELLIRYENEEAVDDSQLPKDRFSAERLKGVDSTLKIQPAELGDSAVYLCSSSLTRGGSPLHFGNGTRLTVT.

A word on this clonotype: Because it lacks the conserved phenylalanine or tryptophan at the end, this CDR3 is likely a read error. The chain links TRBV27 to TRBJ1-4; D is possibly TRBD1 (6 bases). The V gene lost 6 bases and the J gene lost 11 bases, with 16 bases spanning the gap. Per germline, CDR1 MNHEY and CDR2 SMNVEV (reference sequence). CDR3 length: 13 amino acids. CDR3 in amino acids: CASSPTGIAKLFI. DNA for the CDR3: TGTGCCAGCAGCCCAACAGGGATCGCTAAACTGTTTATT.

As concerns this clonotype: The junction shows a germline mismatch at one end, possibly a read error. The genes are TRBV6-2 or TRBV6-3 and TRBJ2-7; D ambiguous. This CDR3 is built from 14 residues. CDR1 and CDR2 (germline): MNHEY, SVGEGT. CDR3 residues: CATSSPQVSYDQYF. CDR3 bases: TGTGCCACCTCATCCCCTCAGGTATCCTACGATCAGTACTTC.